The TCR beta chain described here comes from a study of T-cell memory formation after mild COVID-19. CDR1 and CDR2 (germline): SGHRS, YFSETQ. V shed 0 bases, J shed 4 bases, and the junction held 6 bases outside the gene matches. This CDR3 is 17 amino acids long. By share, this clonotype ranks as hyperexpanded. In TCRdb, the 5' RACE reads were re-called with MiXCR into one record per CDR3 protein. The sample has fewer than 140,000 distinct CDR3 sequences, about 15% seen once. This TCR derives from an adult woman who had mild COVID-19 (a few samples of this study predate the infection). Cell type and time point are not known. This rearrangement joins TRBV5-1 to TRBJ2-1; 11 nucleotides align to TRBD2. Material: PBMCs or a T cell subset sorted from them (not recorded which). The CDR3 DNA reads TGCGCCAGCAGCTTGGCCCCCCTAGCGGGGGGTTACAATGAGCAGTTCTTC. This codes for CASSLAPLAGGYNEQFF.